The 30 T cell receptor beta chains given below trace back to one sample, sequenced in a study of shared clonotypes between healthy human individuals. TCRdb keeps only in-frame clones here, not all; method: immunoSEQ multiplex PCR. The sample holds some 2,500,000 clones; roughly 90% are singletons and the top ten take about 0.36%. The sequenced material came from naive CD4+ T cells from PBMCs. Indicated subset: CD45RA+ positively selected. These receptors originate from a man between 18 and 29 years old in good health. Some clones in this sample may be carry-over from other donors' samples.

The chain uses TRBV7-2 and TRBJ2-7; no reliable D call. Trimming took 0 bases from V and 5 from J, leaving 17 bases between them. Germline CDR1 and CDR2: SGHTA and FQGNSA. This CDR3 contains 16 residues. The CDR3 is CASSLARVLTAHEQYF. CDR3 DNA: TGTGCCAGCAGCTTAGCCCGGGTCCTTACGGCCCACGAGCAGTACTTC.

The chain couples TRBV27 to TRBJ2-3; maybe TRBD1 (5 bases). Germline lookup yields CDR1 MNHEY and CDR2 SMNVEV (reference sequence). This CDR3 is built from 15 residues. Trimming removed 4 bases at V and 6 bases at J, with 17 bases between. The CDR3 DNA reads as TGTGCCAGCAGTTCCGCCAGGGTAATGACTGATACGCAGTATTTT. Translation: CASSSARVMTDTQYF.

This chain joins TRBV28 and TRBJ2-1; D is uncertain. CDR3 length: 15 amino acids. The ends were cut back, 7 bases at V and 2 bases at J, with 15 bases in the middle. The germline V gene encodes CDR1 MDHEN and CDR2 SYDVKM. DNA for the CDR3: TGTGCCAGCATCCTCGCAGGAACCACCTACAATGAGCAGTTCTTC. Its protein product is CASILAGTTYNEQFF.

The CDR3 DNA follows: TGTGCCAGCAGTAGCCGGGGCACTTATGTTTCTCAGTACTTC. It specifies CASSSRGTYVSQYF. The chain uses TRBV27 and TRBJ2-7; D assignment may be TRBD1 or TRBD2 (5 bases each). The length of the CDR3 is 14 residues. CDR1 is MNHEY and CDR2 is SMNVEV in the germline V gene (reference sequence). Trimming took off 5 bases at V and 10 bases at J, with 21 bases between the two ends.

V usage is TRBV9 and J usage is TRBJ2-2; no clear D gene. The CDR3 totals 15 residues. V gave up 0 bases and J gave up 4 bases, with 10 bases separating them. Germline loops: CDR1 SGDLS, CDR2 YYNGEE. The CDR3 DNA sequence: TGTGCCAGCAGCGTAGGGCAGTACCCCACCGGGGAGCTGTTTTTT. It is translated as CASSVGQYPTGELFF.

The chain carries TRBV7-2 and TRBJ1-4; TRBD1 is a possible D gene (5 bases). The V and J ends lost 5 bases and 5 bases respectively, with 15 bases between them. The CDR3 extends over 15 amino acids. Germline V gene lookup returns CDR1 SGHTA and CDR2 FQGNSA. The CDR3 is CASSPDGGGNEKLFF. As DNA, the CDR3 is TGTGCCAGCAGCCCCGATGGGGGGGGGAATGAAAAACTGTTTTTT.

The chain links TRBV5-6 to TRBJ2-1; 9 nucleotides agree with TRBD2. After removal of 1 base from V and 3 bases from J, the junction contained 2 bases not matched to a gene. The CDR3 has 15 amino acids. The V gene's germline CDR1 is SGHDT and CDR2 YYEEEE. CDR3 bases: TGTGCCAGCAGCTTGCTAGCGGGGCGCTACAATGAGCAGTTCTTC. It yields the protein CASSLLAGRYNEQFF.

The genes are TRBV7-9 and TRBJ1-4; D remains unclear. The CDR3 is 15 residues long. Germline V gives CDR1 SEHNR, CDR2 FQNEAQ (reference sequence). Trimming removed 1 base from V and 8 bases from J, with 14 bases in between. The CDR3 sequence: CASSLGDSEAEKLFF. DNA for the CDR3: TGTGCCAGCAGCTTAGGAGACTCCGAGGCCGAAAAACTGTTTTTT.

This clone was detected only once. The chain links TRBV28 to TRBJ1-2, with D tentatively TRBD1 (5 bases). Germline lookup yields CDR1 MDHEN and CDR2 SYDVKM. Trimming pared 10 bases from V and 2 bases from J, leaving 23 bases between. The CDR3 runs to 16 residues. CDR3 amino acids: CAIQAQLRGSNYGYTF. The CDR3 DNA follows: TGTGCCATCCAAGCCCAACTCCGGGGGTCGAACTATGGCTACACCTTC.

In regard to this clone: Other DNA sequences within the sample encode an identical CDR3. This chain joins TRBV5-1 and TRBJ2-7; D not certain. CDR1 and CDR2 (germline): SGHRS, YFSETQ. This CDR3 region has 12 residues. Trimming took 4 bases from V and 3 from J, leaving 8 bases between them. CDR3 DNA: TGCGCCAGCAGCAGGGAAGGCTACGAGCAGTACTTC. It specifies CASSREGYEQYF.

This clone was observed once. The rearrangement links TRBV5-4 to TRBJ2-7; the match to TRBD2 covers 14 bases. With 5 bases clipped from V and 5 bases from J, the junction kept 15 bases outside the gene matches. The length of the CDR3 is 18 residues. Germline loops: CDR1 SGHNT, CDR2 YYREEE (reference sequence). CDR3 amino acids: CASSSTTSGRAGAHEQYF. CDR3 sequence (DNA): TGTGCCAGCAGTTCTACGACTAGCGGGAGGGCCGGCGCCCACGAGCAGTACTTC.

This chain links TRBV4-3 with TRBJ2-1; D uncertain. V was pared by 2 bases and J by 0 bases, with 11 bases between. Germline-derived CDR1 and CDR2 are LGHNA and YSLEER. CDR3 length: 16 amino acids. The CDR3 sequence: CASSQLADSSYNEQFF. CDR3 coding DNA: TGCGCCAGCAGCCAACTCGCGGATAGCTCCTACAATGAGCAGTTCTTC.

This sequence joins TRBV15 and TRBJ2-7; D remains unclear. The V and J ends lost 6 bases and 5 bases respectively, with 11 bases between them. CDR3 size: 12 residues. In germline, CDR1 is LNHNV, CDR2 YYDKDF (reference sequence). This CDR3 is CATSQDANEQYF. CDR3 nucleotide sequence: TGTGCCACCAGTCAGGACGCTAACGAGCAGTACTTC.

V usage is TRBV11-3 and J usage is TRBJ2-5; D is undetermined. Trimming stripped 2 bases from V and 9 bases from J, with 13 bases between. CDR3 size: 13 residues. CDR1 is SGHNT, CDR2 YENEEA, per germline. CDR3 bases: TGTGCCAGCAGCTTAATGTACACCTCAGCCCAGTACTTC. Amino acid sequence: CASSLMYTSAQYF.

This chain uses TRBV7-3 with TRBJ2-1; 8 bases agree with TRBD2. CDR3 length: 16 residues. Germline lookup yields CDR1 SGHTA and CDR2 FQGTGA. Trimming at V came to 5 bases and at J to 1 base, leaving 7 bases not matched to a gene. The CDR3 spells CASSLSAGASYNEQFF. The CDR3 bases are TGTGCCAGCAGCCTGTCAGCGGGAGCTTCCTACAATGAGCAGTTCTTC.

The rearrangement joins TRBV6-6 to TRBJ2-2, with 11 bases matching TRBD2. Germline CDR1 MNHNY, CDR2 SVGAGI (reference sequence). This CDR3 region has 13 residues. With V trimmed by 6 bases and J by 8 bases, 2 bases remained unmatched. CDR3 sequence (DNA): TGTGCCAGCAGCACTAGCGGGAGAGGGGAGCTGTTTTTT. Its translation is CASSTSGRGELFF.

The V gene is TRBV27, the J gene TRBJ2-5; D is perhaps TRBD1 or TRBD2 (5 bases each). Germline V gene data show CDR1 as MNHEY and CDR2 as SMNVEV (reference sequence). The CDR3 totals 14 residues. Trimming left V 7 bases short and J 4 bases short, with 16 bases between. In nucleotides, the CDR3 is TGTGCCAGCAAAGAGCGATTTGGGGGAGAGACCCAGTACTTC. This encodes CASKERFGGETQYF.

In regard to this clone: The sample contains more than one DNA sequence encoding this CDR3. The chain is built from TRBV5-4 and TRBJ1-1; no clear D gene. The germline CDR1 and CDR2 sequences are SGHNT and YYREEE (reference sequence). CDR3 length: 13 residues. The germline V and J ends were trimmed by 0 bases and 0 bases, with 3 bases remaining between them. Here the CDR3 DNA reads TGTGCCAGCAGCTTGGTATTGAACACTGAAGCTTTCTTT. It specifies CASSLVLNTEAFF. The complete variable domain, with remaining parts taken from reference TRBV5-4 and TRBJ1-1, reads ETGVTQSPTHLIKTRGQQVTLRCSSQSGHNTVSWYQQALGQGPQFIFQYYREEENGRGNFPPRFSGLQFPNYSSELNVNALELDDSALYLCASSLVLNTEAFFGQGTRLTVV.

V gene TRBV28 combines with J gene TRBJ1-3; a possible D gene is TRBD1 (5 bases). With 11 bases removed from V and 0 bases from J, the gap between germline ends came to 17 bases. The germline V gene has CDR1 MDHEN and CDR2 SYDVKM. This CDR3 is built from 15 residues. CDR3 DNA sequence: TGTGCCCACAACAATGGGGGGAGCTCTGGAAACACCATATATTTT. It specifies CAHNNGGSSGNTIYF.

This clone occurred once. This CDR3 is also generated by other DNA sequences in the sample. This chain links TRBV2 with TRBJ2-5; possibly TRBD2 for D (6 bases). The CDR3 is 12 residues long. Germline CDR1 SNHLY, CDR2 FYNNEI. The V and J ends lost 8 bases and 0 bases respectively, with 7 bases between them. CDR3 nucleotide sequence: TGTGCCAGCCGGGACTACCAAGAGACCCAGTACTTC. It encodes CASRDYQETQYF.

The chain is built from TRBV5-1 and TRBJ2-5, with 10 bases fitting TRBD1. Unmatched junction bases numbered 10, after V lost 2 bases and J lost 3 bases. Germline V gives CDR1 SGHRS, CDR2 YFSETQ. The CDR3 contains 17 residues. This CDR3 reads CASSLGNGDRGEETQYF. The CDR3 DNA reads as TGCGCCAGCAGCTTAGGGAACGGGGACAGGGGTGAAGAGACCCAGTACTTC.

CDR3 bases: TGTGCTAGTGGTTTGGAATGGGATACGCAGTATTTT. Protein product: CASGLEWDTQYF. The chain carries TRBV12-5 and TRBJ2-3; no clear D gene. Trimming took 1 base from V and 6 from J, leaving 5 bases between them. Germline CDR1 and CDR2: LGHNT and FRNRAP. This CDR3 spans 12 amino acids.

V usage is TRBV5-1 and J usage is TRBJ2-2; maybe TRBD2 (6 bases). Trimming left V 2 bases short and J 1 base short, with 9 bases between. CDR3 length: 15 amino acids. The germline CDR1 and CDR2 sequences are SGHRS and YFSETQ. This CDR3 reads CASSLNSGNTGELFF. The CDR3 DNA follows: TGCGCCAGCAGCTTAAATAGCGGGAACACCGGGGAGCTGTTTTTT.

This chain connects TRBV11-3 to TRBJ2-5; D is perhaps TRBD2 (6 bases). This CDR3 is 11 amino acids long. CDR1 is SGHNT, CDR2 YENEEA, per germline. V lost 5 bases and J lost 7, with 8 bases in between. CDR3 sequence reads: CASSDGGTQYF. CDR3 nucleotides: TGTGCCAGCAGCGACGGGGGGACCCAGTACTTC.

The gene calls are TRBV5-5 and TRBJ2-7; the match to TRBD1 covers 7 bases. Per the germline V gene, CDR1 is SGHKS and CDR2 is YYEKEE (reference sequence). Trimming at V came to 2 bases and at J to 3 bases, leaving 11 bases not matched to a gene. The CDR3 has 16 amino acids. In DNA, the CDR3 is TGTGCCAGCAGCTTAGGAGGCAGGGGGAAATTCTACGAGCAGTACTTC. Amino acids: CASSLGGRGKFYEQYF.

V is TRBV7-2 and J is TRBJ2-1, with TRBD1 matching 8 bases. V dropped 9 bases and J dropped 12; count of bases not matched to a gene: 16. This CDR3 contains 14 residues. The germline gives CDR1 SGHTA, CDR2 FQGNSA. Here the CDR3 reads CASSPGQAVVGQFF. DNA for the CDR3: TGTGCCAGTTCACCGGGACAGGCCGTCGTAGGGCAGTTCTTC.

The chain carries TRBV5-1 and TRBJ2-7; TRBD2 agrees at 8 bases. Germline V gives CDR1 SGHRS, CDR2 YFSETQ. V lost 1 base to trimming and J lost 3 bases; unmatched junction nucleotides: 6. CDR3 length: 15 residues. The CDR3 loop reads CASSLLGLADYEQYF. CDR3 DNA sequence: TGCGCCAGCAGCTTGCTCGGACTAGCCGACTACGAGCAGTACTTC.

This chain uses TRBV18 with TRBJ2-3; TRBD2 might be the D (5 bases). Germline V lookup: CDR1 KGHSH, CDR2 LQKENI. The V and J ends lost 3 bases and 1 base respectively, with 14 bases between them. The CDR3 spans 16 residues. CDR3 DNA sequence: TGTGCCAGCTCACCGGTGCAAGGGAGCCGCACAGATACGCAGTATTTT. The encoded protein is CASSPVQGSRTDTQYF.

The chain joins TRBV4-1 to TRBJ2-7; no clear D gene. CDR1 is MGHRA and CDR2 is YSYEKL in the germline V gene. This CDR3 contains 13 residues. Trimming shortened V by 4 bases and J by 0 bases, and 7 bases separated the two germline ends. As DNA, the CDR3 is TGCGCCAGCAGCCGCCCTAACTCCTACGAGCAGTACTTC. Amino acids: CASSRPNSYEQYF.

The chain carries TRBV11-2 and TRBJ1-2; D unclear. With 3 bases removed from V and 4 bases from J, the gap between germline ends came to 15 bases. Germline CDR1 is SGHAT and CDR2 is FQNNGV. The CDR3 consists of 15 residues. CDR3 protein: CASSFRETSFYGYTF. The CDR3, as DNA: TGTGCCAGCAGCTTTCGGGAAACCAGTTTCTATGGCTACACCTTC.